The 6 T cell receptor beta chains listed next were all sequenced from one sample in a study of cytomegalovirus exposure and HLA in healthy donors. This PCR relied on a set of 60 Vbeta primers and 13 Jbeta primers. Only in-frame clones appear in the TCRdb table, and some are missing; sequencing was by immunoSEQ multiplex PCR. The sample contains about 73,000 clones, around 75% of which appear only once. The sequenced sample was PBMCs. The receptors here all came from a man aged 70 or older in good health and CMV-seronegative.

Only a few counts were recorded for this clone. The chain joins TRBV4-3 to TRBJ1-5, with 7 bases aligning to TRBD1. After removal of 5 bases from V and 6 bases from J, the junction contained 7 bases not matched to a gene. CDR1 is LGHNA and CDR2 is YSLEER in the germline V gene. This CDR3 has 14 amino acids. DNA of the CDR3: TGCGCCAGCAGCTCCAGGACAGGTCTTCAGCCCCAGCATTTT. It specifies CASSSRTGLQPQHF.

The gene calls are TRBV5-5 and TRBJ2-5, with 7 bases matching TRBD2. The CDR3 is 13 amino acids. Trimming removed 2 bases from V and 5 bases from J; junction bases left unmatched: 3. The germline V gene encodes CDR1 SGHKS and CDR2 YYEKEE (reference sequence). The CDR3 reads CASSFTSDETQYF. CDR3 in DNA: TGTGCCAGCAGCTTTACTAGCGACGAGACCCAGTACTTC.

The chain's CDR3 is CASRGTGGSYEQYF. The CDR3 DNA reads TGCGCCAGCAGGGGGACAGGGGGCAGCTACGAGCAGTACTTC. The V gene is TRBV5-1, the J gene TRBJ2-7, with TRBD1 matching over 12 bases. The germline V gene has CDR1 SGHRS and CDR2 YFSETQ. The V gene end was trimmed by 5 bases and the J gene end by 3 bases; junction bases not matched to a gene: 3. CDR3 size: 14 residues.

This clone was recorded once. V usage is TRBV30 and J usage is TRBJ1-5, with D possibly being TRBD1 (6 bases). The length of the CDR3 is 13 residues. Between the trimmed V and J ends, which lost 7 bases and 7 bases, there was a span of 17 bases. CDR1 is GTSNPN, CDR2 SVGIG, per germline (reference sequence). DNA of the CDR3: TGTGCCTTTTCGGGGGGGCTGGGACAGCCCCAGCATTTT. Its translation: CAFSGGLGQPQHF.

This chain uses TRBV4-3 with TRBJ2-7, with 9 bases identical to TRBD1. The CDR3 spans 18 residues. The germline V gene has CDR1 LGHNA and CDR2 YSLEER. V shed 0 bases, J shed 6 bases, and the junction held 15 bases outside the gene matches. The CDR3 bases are TGCGCCAGCAGCCAAGATTCGTATGCGGGACAGGGCGGATCCGAGCAGTACTTC. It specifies CASSQDSYAGQGGSEQYF.

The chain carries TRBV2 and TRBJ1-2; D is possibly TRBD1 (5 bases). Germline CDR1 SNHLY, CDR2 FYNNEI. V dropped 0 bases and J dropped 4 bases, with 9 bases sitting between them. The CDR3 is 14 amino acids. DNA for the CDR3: TGTGCCAGCAGTGAAGCCCGACAGAGCTATGGCTACACCTTC. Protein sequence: CASSEARQSYGYTF.